Listed below are T cell receptor beta chains from one sample, sequenced in a study of blood T cells in healthy people across ages. TCRdb redid the calling of the 5' RACE reads with MiXCR, one entry per CDR3 protein. This sample has about 800,000 distinct CDR3 sequences, with more than 45% found just once. The sequencing input was blood. The origin of the receptors is a man aged 25 to 40 in good health. Each CDR3 is given with its conserved first and last residue. A D gene is named only where the DNA matches it firmly. Only part of the rows carry a size: once, few, many, or a class if the clone is expanded.

D: TRBD1
J: TRBJ2-2
size: NA
V: TRBV10-3
DNA: TGTGCCATCACCAGGACAGGGTCGAACACCGGGGAGCTGTTTTTT
CDR3: CAITRTGSNTGELFF

D: TRBD2
J: TRBJ2-1
size: NA
V: TRBV20-1
DNA: TGCAGTGCTCCTAGCGGGATTGACTCCTACAATGAGCAGTTCTTC
CDR3: CSAPSGIDSYNEQFF

D: NA
J: TRBJ1-1
size: few
V: TRBV6-6
DNA: TGTGCCAGCAGTTACGAGGGGTCAATCCGTGGGGGAACTGAAGCTTTCTTT
CDR3: CASSYEGSIRGGTEAFF

D: NA
J: TRBJ2-5
size: few
V: TRBV12-3/TRBV12-4
DNA: TGTGCCAGCAGTTTTTTCCCGTCGATGGAGCAGTACTTC
CDR3: CASSFFPSMEQYF

D: NA
J: TRBJ2-7
size: few
V: TRBV6-2/TRBV6-3
DNA: TGTGCCAGCACCTCTCGATCAGGACGCGTATATGAGCAGTACTTC
CDR3: CASTSRSGRVYEQYF

D: NA
J: TRBJ2-5
size: once
V: TRBV12-3/TRBV12-4
DNA: TGTGCCAGCAGGCGACCCGGGACGGACAATGAGCAGTACTTC
CDR3: CASRRPGTDNEQYF

D: NA
J: TRBJ2-5
size: many
V: TRBV7-2
DNA: TGTGCCAGCAGCTTAGTATCACGGGAGACACGGGAGACCCAGTACTTC
CDR3: CASSLVSRETRETQYF

D: NA
J: TRBJ2-6
size: once
V: TRBV7-9
DNA: TGTGCCAGCAGCCCTTTCGGACAAGGCGCCCCCTCTGGGGCCAACGTCCTGACTTTC
CDR3: CASSPFGQGAPSGANVLTF

D: NA
J: TRBJ2-3
size: NA
V: TRBV3-1
DNA: TGTGCCAGCAGGTTGTCCAGCACAGATACGCAGTATTTT
CDR3: CASRLSSTDTQYF

D: TRBD2
J: TRBJ2-7
size: few
V: TRBV7-3
DNA: TGTGCCAGCAGCTCGGGGACTAGCGGGGAGCAGTACTTC
CDR3: CASSSGTSGEQYF

D: TRBD2
J: TRBJ2-7
size: NA
V: TRBV20-1
DNA: TGCAGTGCCGAACCGGGACTAGCGTTTAACGAGCAGTACTTC
CDR3: CSAEPGLAFNEQYF

D: NA
J: TRBJ2-3
size: NA
V: TRBV5-1
DNA: TGCGCCAGCAGCCCGTTGAGGGACCATAGCGCAGATACGCAGTATTTT
CDR3: CASSPLRDHSADTQYF

D: TRBD2
J: TRBJ2-1
size: NA
V: TRBV9
DNA: TGTGCCAGCAGCATTCATACCGGGACTAGCGGGAGTAATGAGCAGTTCTTC
CDR3: CASSIHTGTSGSNEQFF

D: NA
J: TRBJ1-2
size: NA
V: TRBV6-1
DNA: TGTGCCAGCTCTGGGCCTGAAAAGCAAAACTATGGCTACACCTTC
CDR3: CASSGPEKQNYGYTF

D: TRBD2
J: TRBJ2-1
size: NA
V: TRBV28
DNA: TGTGCCAGCAACGGAGCGGGAGGTGGCCCATCCTACAATGAGCAGTTCTTC
CDR3: CASNGAGGGPSYNEQFF

D: NA
J: TRBJ2-1
size: NA
V: TRBV7-2
DNA: TGTGCCAGCAGCCTACTACCGGGACAACTTGACAATGAGCAGTTCTTC
CDR3: CASSLLPGQLDNEQFF

D: TRBD1
J: TRBJ2-5
size: NA
V: TRBV5-6
DNA: TGTGCCAGCAGCGGAACCGGGACAGGTGACCTTCACCAAGAGACCCAGTACTTC
CDR3: CASSGTGTGDLHQETQYF

D: TRBD1
J: TRBJ2-5
size: NA
V: TRBV4-2
DNA: TGTGCCAGCAGCCAGGCCCGACAGGGTTACCAAGAGACCCAGTACTTC
CDR3: CASSQARQGYQETQYF

D: NA
J: TRBJ1-2
size: few
V: TRBV29-1
DNA: TGCAGCGTTGAAGTTTCGGGGGGTAGAGGCTACACCTTC
CDR3: CSVEVSGGRGYTF

D: NA
J: TRBJ1-1
size: NA
V: TRBV20-1
DNA: TGCAGTGCCGTAGGAGTGGCGGACACTGAAGCTTTCTTT
CDR3: CSAVGVADTEAFF

D: NA
J: TRBJ2-5
size: few
V: TRBV29-1
DNA: TGCAGCGTGGGACAGCCTCTAAGGGGGGAGCAGTACTTC
CDR3: CSVGQPLRGEQYF

D: TRBD1
J: TRBJ1-2
size: few
V: TRBV7-9
DNA: TGTGCCAGCAGGGTAACAGGGGAAGACTATGGCTACACCTTC
CDR3: CASRVTGEDYGYTF

D: NA
J: TRBJ1-2
size: NA
V: TRBV12-3/TRBV12-4
DNA: TGTGCCAGCAGCCCGGACGGGTCGATCTATGGCTACACCTTC
CDR3: CASSPDGSIYGYTF

D: TRBD2
J: TRBJ2-1
size: few
V: TRBV29-1
DNA: TGCAGCGTTGAGCCCCTAGCGGGAGGGCCTCAGTTAGTCCCCTACAATGAGCAGTTCTTC
CDR3: CSVEPLAGGPQLVPYNEQFF

D: NA
J: TRBJ1-6
size: few
V: TRBV7-2
DNA: TGTGCCAGCAGCTTAGCGGGCGGCAATAATTCACCCCTCCACTTT
CDR3: CASSLAGGNNSPLHF

D: NA
J: TRBJ1-1
size: NA
V: TRBV3-1
DNA: TGTGCCAGCAGCCGCCCCGGGACTAAAGCTTTCTTT
CDR3: CASSRPGTKAFF

D: TRBD2
J: TRBJ2-5
size: few
V: TRBV12-3/TRBV12-4
DNA: TGTGCCAGCAGTACCAACGGGGGGGACGGCGAGACCCAGTACTTC
CDR3: CASSTNGGDGETQYF

D: TRBD2
J: TRBJ2-4
size: NA
V: TRBV7-6
DNA: TGTGCCAGCAGCTTAGGAGCGGGGGGGGCACGGGAGCAGTACTTC
CDR3: CASSLGAGGAREQYF

D: NA
J: TRBJ2-1
size: NA
V: TRBV14
DNA: TGTGCCACCAGAGACAGCCTAACCTACAATGAGCAGTTCTTC
CDR3: CATRDSLTYNEQFF

D: TRBD1
J: TRBJ2-7
size: NA
V: TRBV20-1
DNA: TGCAGTGCTAAAGACAGGGACCGATACGAGCAGTACTTC
CDR3: CSAKDRDRYEQYF

D: NA
J: TRBJ2-1
size: NA
V: TRBV12-3/TRBV12-4
DNA: TGTGCCAGCAGTTTAGTAGAGACAGTTGAGCAGTTCTTC
CDR3: CASSLVETVEQFF

D: NA
J: TRBJ1-2
size: few
V: TRBV11-2
DNA: TGTGCCAGCAGCTTAGATAGAAACAGAAATGGCTACACCTTC
CDR3: CASSLDRNRNGYTF

D: NA
J: TRBJ1-2
size: NA
V: TRBV6-5
DNA: TGTGCCAGCAGACCAGACAGAAACTATGGCTACACCTTC
CDR3: CASRPDRNYGYTF

D: NA
J: TRBJ2-1
size: NA
V: TRBV27
DNA: TGTGCCAGCAGTGTATGGCGGTACAATGAGCAGTTCTTC
CDR3: CASSVWRYNEQFF

D: NA
J: TRBJ1-2
size: NA
V: TRBV6-5
DNA: TGTGCCAGCAGTTATCAGCTACAAACATGGGATGGCTACACCTTC
CDR3: CASSYQLQTWDGYTF

D: NA
J: TRBJ2-3
size: NA
V: TRBV29-1
DNA: TGCAGCTCGACCGGGTCGTCGTCGGCGGTGGCAGATACGCAGTATTTT
CDR3: CSSTGSSSAVADTQYF

D: TRBD1
J: TRBJ2-3
size: few
V: TRBV6-5
DNA: TGTGCCAGCAGTTCGACGGACAGGCTCGATACGCAGTATTTT
CDR3: CASSSTDRLDTQYF

D: TRBD1
J: TRBJ1-2
size: few
V: TRBV29-1
DNA: TGCAGCGTTGAAGAGGGCCTCGGTGGGACAGGAGGCCTCTATGGCTACACCTTC
CDR3: CSVEEGLGGTGGLYGYTF

D: NA
J: TRBJ2-1
size: NA
V: TRBV4-3
DNA: TGCGCCAGCGCCGTGGGAGTGGGGATCGATGAGCAGTTCTTC
CDR3: CASAVGVGIDEQFF

D: TRBD1
J: TRBJ1-5
size: NA
V: TRBV29-1
DNA: TGCAGCGTGGGGATACAGGGGGATGCAGCCCAGCATTTT
CDR3: CSVGIQGDAAQHF

D: NA
J: TRBJ2-7
size: few
V: TRBV29-1
DNA: TGCAGCGCTGATGACTACGAGCAGTACTTC
CDR3: CSADDYEQYF

D: NA
J: TRBJ1-6
size: NA
V: TRBV5-5
DNA: TGTGCCAGCAGCCTGCCATCGGGACCCGGATCACCCCTCCACTTT
CDR3: CASSLPSGPGSPLHF

D: NA
J: TRBJ2-1
size: NA
V: TRBV19
DNA: TGTACCACTGCAGCAAGCTCCTACAATGAGCAGTTCTTC
CDR3: CTTAASSYNEQFF

D: NA
J: TRBJ1-2
size: NA
V: TRBV3-1
DNA: TGTGCCAGCAGCCGCAGCCCCATTGGGTCTTATGGCTACACCTTC
CDR3: CASSRSPIGSYGYTF

D: TRBD2
J: TRBJ2-5
size: few
V: TRBV10-3
DNA: TGTGCCATCAGTGAGCCTTCAGAACTAGCGCCCGGGACCCAGTACTTC
CDR3: CAISEPSELAPGTQYF

D: TRBD2
J: TRBJ2-1
size: NA
V: TRBV4-2
DNA: TGTGCCAGCAGCCAAGAGGGGACTAGTATCCATGAGCAGTTCTTC
CDR3: CASSQEGTSIHEQFF

D: NA
J: TRBJ2-5
size: NA
V: TRBV25-1
DNA: TGTGCCAGCAGGGAGCGGGCCCTCGGGGCCCAGTACTTC
CDR3: CASRERALGAQYF

D: TRBD1
J: TRBJ2-1
size: NA
V: TRBV6-5
DNA: TGTGCCAGCAGTAAGGGACAGGGACGTAATGAGCAGTTCTTC
CDR3: CASSKGQGRNEQFF

D: TRBD2
J: TRBJ2-3
size: NA
V: TRBV4-1
DNA: TGCGCCAGCAGCCAACTACTAGCGGCAGGTCCAGATACGCAGTATTTT
CDR3: CASSQLLAAGPDTQYF